The next 9 T cell receptor beta chains were all read from a single sample in a study of cytotoxic CD8 clonotypes in ibrutinib-treated CLL. Repertoires were generated with immunoSEQ multiplex PCR, while TCRdb's copy carries only in-frame clones and drops some. The data show about 150,000 clones, 75% to 80% seen once. The material was PBMCs, obtained after 24 months of ibrutinib treatment. The receptor source for this set is a human donor with chronic lymphocytic leukemia.

The rearrangement uses TRBV7-2 and TRBJ2-3, with 12 nucleotides matching TRBD2. Losses at the gene ends were 5 bases for V and 8 bases for J; bases not matched to a gene: 11. CDR1 SGHTA and CDR2 FQGNSA come from the germline V gene. This CDR3 is built from 16 residues. CDR3 sequence: CASSPLAGGPVGTQYF. The CDR3 DNA follows: TGTGCCAGCAGCCCCCTAGCGGGAGGGCCGGTTGGTACGCAGTATTTT.

The rearrangement joins TRBV5-6 to TRBJ2-5; a weak D match, TRBD2 (5 bases). This CDR3 is 14 amino acids long. The germline CDR1 and CDR2 sequences are SGHDT and YYEEEE. The V end was cut by 2 bases, the J end by 5 bases, with 13 bases between. CDR3 in DNA: TGTGCCAGCAGCTTCCGGGGTACTGGGGAGACCCAGTACTTC. It encodes CASSFRGTGETQYF.

This clone showed up just once. V and J are TRBV30 and TRBJ2-4; D is possibly TRBD1 (6 bases). Germline values: CDR1 GTSNPN, CDR2 SVGIG (reference sequence). This CDR3 region has 13 residues. The germline V and J ends were trimmed by 7 bases and 3 bases, with 13 bases remaining between them. The CDR3 region has the DNA TGTGCCTCGGCGACAGGTGACAAAAACATTCAGTACTTC. It codes for CASATGDKNIQYF.

The rearrangement joins TRBV30 to TRBJ1-3; D possibly corresponds to TRBD1 (6 bases). Trimming left V 0 bases short and J 0 bases short, with 18 bases between. CDR1 and CDR2 (germline): GTSNPN, SVGIG (reference sequence). This CDR3 is 18 amino acids long. CDR3 in DNA: TGTGCCTGGAGTGTACAAGGGGACAAGTCAAACTCTGGAAACACCATATATTTT. Encoded protein: CAWSVQGDKSNSGNTIYF.

The table lists this clone with a count of one. DNA for the CDR3: TGTGCCAGCAGTTTACGGGACACCGCTGGAAACACCATATATTTT. It codes for CASSLRDTAGNTIYF. This rearrangement joins TRBV6-5 to TRBJ1-3; D possibly corresponds to TRBD1 (6 bases). Germline V CDR1 and CDR2: MNHEY, SVGAGI. V lost 4 bases and J lost 2, with 12 bases in between. This CDR3 is 15 amino acids long.

DNA of the CDR3: TGTGCCAGCAGCCACCAGACAGGGACGGAGGAACTGTTTTTT. It translates to CASSHQTGTEELFF. V gene TRBV4-2 combines with J gene TRBJ1-4; TRBD1 agrees at 7 bases. Germline assignment: CDR1 LGHNA and CDR2 YNFKEQ. This CDR3 is 14 amino acids long. V was clipped by 3 bases and J by 12 bases; unmatched bases: 10.

The chain couples TRBV12-1 to TRBJ2-3; the table gives TRBD2 as D, unverified against the DNA. TRBV12-1 is shown as a pseudogene. This CDR3 has 16 amino acids. The CDR3 loop reads CASSLAGASRTDTQYF. CDR3 bases: TGTGCCAGCAGCTTGGCGGGCGCGTCCCGCACAGATACGCAGTATTTT.

This rearrangement joins TRBV7-3 to TRBJ2-1; maybe TRBD1 (5 bases). V was cut by 5 bases and J by 10 bases, with 18 bases left in between. Germline V lookup: CDR1 SGHTA, CDR2 FQGTGA. This CDR3 is 14 amino acids long. The CDR3 spells CASSLMGLIGEQFF. The CDR3 DNA is TGTGCCAGCAGCCTAATGGGGCTAATTGGGGAGCAGTTCTTC. The full variable domain, its missing parts supplied by reference TRBV7-3 and TRBJ2-1, is GAGVSQTPSNKVTEKGKYVELRCDPISGHTALYWYRQSLGQGPEFLIYFQGTGAADDSGLPNDRFFAVRPEGSVSTLKIQRTERGDSAVYLCASSLMGLIGEQFFGPGTRLTVL.

The gene calls are TRBV7-8 and TRBJ1-3, with D maybe TRBD1 (5 bases). The V and J ends lost 5 bases and 0 bases respectively, with 8 bases between them. The CDR3 loop spans 14 amino acids. Germline CDR1 reads SGHVS; CDR2 reads FQNEAQ. The CDR3 sequence: CASSPQGSGNTIYF. CDR3 DNA sequence: TGTGCCAGCAGCCCCCAGGGCTCTGGAAACACCATATATTTT.